This section outlines one TCR beta chain sequence together with its context. Measured with immunoSEQ multiplex PCR; TCRdb has only the in-frame clones, and not every one. The sample shows about 350,000 clones, about 88% of them seen only once. Germline assignment: CDR1 MDHEN and CDR2 SYDVKM. The CDR3 spans 14 residues. J gave up 2 bases and V 2 bases, and 2 bases lay outside the gene matches. The sample comes from a study of Ad26.COV2.S vaccination and SARS-CoV-2 variants. This sample's treatment: around 19 received Ad26.COV2.S at low or high dose, single or two shots; roughly five received placebo; per-sample allocation not given. Day 63 after the first vaccine or placebo injection was the time point for sampling.

This TCR was recovered from a person aged 18 to 65 who received the Ad26.COV2.S COVID-19 vaccine or a placebo. The rearrangement links TRBV28 to TRBJ1-1; TRBD1 matches 7 bases. The sample consisted of peripheral blood, taken in a trial of Ad26.COV2.S vaccine versus placebo. CDR3 bases: TGTGCCAGCAGTTTAGACAGGGAAAACACTGAAGCTTTCTTT. Its protein product is CASSLDRENTEAFF.